This passage covers 9 T cell receptor beta chains from one sample sequenced in a study of T cells after yellow fever vaccination. TCRdb used MiXCR to reprocess the 5' RACE reads, holding one entry per CDR3 protein. The sample lists about 260,000 distinct CDR3 sequences; roughly 3.5% were seen once. The source was PBMCs, collected 15 days after the yellow fever booster vaccination. The receptors stem from a man in his late teens or twenties who received the YFV17D yellow fever vaccine.

The chain has TRBV7-6 and TRBJ2-3; 9 bases are shared with TRBD2. Germline V gene data show CDR1 as SGHVS and CDR2 as FNYEAQ. CDR3 length: 16 amino acids. The trim removed 5 bases at V and 5 bases at J, leaving 11 bases unmatched. CDR3 in DNA: TGTGCCAGCAGCCAAGTTTGGCGGGGGGGCTTAGATACGCAGTATTTT. It is translated as CASSQVWRGGLDTQYF.

This chain connects TRBV30 to TRBJ2-5, with TRBD1 matching over 8 bases. Looked up from germline, CDR1 is GTSNPN and CDR2 is SVGIG (reference sequence). V gave up 1 base and J gave up 5 bases; unmatched junction bases: 6. The CDR3 has 14 amino acids. The CDR3 sequence is CAWSEDRGRETQYF. CDR3 DNA sequence: TGTGCCTGGAGTGAAGACAGGGGACGGGAGACCCAGTACTTC. The variable domain in full, completed from reference TRBV30 and TRBJ2-5, reads SQTIHQWPATLVQPVGSPLSLECTVEGTSNPNLYWYRQAAGRGLQLLFYSVGIGQISSEVPQNLSASRPQDRQFILSSKKLLLSDSGFYLCAWSEDRGRETQYFGPGTRLLVL.

At least ten counts were recorded for this clonotype. The rearrangement links TRBV20-1 to TRBJ2-1, with TRBD2 identical over 10 bases. Germline values: CDR1 DFQATT, CDR2 SNEGSKA (reference sequence). The J segment lost 1 base and the V segment lost 0 bases, leaving 0 bases of the junction unmatched. The CDR3 is made up of 15 amino acids. The CDR3 DNA reads as TGCAGTGCTAGAGATAGCGGGGGGTCCTACAATGAGCAGTTCTTC. Amino acid sequence: CSARDSGGSYNEQFF.

At least ten counts were recorded for this clonotype. V usage is TRBV20-1 and J usage is TRBJ2-2; tentative D call: TRBD2 (5 bases). Germline V gene data show CDR1 as DFQATT and CDR2 as SNEGSKA (reference sequence). The CDR3 extends over 13 amino acids. The germline V and J ends were trimmed by 4 bases and 1 base, with 7 bases remaining between them. CDR3 residues: CSAIRENTGELFF. CDR3 nucleotide sequence: TGCAGTGCTATCCGGGAGAACACCGGGGAGCTGTTTTTT.

This clonotype was counted ten times or more. The chain uses TRBV20-1 and TRBJ1-2, with no clear D. This CDR3 has 12 residues. Trimming shortened V by 5 bases and J by 4 bases, and 11 bases separated the two germline ends. Germline loops: CDR1 DFQATT, CDR2 SNEGSKA (reference sequence). The CDR3 loop reads CSAVRDVYGYTF. The CDR3 bases are TGCAGTGCTGTCAGAGATGTCTATGGCTACACCTTC.

The chain couples TRBV7-2 to TRBJ2-3, with a weak D call TRBD2 (5 bases). Germline CDR1 reads SGHTA; CDR2 reads FQGNSA. This CDR3 region has 13 residues. V gave up 5 bases and J gave up 4 bases, with 10 bases separating them. CDR3 amino acids: CASSAGSADTQYF. CDR3 coding DNA: TGTGCCAGCAGCGCCGGTAGCGCAGATACGCAGTATTTT.

CDR3 DNA sequence: TGTGCCAGCAGCTCCACAGGGTGGGCTGGCTACACCTTC. Its protein product is CASSSTGWAGYTF. This chain uses TRBV3-1 with TRBJ1-2; maybe TRBD1 (6 bases). Germline CDR1 reads LGHDT; CDR2 reads YNNKEL (reference sequence). The CDR3 loop spans 13 amino acids. The germline V and J ends were trimmed by 5 bases and 7 bases, with 14 bases remaining between them.

This clonotype was found many times. The chain employs TRBV6-2 or TRBV6-3 and TRBJ2-7; unclear D gene. V was clipped by 7 bases and J by 3 bases, with 13 bases between them. CDR3 length: 13 residues. Germline V gene lookup returns CDR1 MNHEY and CDR2 SVGEGT. The CDR3, as DNA: TGTGCCAGCACCCCGGGCAGCCTCTACGAGCAGTACTTC. Its translation is CASTPGSLYEQYF.

This clonotype was seen ten or more times. The rearrangement joins TRBV11-2 to TRBJ2-1; TRBD1 matches at 11 bases. The J segment lost 5 bases and the V segment lost 5 bases, leaving 5 bases of the junction unmatched. Germline V gene sequence: CDR1 SGHAT, CDR2 FQNNGV. The CDR3 runs to 15 residues. The CDR3 reads CASSADRGRNNEQFF. The CDR3 coding sequence is TGTGCCAGCAGCGCGGACAGGGGGCGAAACAATGAGCAGTTCTTC.